This TCR beta chain appears in the sequencing data of a study of T cell changes during pregnancy in multiple sclerosis. Trimming cost V 1 base and J 1 base, with 7 bases left between them. Germline CDR1 SGHAT, CDR2 FQNNGV. This CDR3 contains 15 residues. Here immunoSEQ multiplex PCR was the method, and the copy in TCRdb shows in-frame clones only, minus some. The table lists about 70,000 clones, approximately 89% of them singletons. The sample consisted of peripheral blood, taken in the third trimester of pregnancy. V gene TRBV11-2 combines with J gene TRBJ1-4; tentative D call: TRBD1 (5 bases). The clonotype originates from a female donor in good health, enrolled as a control in a pregnancy study. CDR3 nucleotides: TGTGCCAGCAGCTTAGCGGGGGGAACTAATGAAAAACTGTTTTTT. It encodes CASSLAGGTNEKLFF.